The sequence of this TCR beta chain was determined in a study of shared T cell receptors in the human thymus. This CDR3 region has 17 residues. The sample holds one count of this clone. Sequencing used immunoSEQ multiplex PCR; TCRdb keeps in-frame clones, though not all of them. The sample holds tens of thousands of clones, 90% to 95% seen once. The sequencing input was thymocytes. The sequence was collected from a human donor. The V call is TRBV21-1, the J call TRBJ2-6. TRBV21-1 is classified as a pseudogene. CDR3 region: CASSGPLQQSRANVLTF. As DNA, the CDR3 is TGTGCCAGCAGCGGGCCACTACAACAAAGTCGGGCCAACGTCCTGACTTTC.